These 14 T cell receptor beta chains share one sample of origin, sequenced in a study of cytomegalovirus exposure and HLA in healthy donors. Vbeta (60) and Jbeta (13) primers were used in the PCR. Some clones are missing from TCRdb's copy, which holds only in-frame ones; the method was immunoSEQ multiplex PCR. The table for this sample gives 200,000 to 250,000 clones. The sequencing input was PBMCs. The receptors derive from a girl aged 2-10 years in good health and CMV-seropositive.

The chain has TRBV29-1 and TRBJ2-7, with D perhaps matching TRBD2 (5 bases). V lost 6 bases and J lost 3, with 18 bases in between. Germline CDR1 and CDR2: SQVTM and ANQGSEA. CDR3 length: 14 amino acids. The CDR3 here is CSVTPGDLGYEQYF. The CDR3 DNA reads as TGCAGCGTGACCCCCGGGGATCTGGGCTACGAGCAGTACTTC.

The V and J genes are TRBV19 and TRBJ2-3; TRBD2 might be the D (5 bases). Germline CDR1 and CDR2: LNHDA and SQIVND (reference sequence). V dropped 8 bases and J dropped 6 bases, with 15 bases sitting between them. The CDR3 length is 13 residues. The chain's CDR3 is CASRGLGRDTQYF. CDR3 DNA sequence: TGTGCCAGTCGCGGGCTAGGAAGGGATACGCAGTATTTT.

This chain connects TRBV6-4 to TRBJ2-3; 12 nucleotides align to TRBD2. In germline, CDR1 is MRHNA, CDR2 SNTAGT. The J segment lost 4 bases and the V segment lost 3 bases, leaving 14 bases of the junction unmatched. This CDR3 spans 19 amino acids. The DNA of the CDR3 is TGTGCCAGCAGTGAATCGGCTAGCGGGAGGGCCTGGTCTGCAGATACGCAGTATTTT. Its translation is CASSESASGRAWSADTQYF.

This chain connects TRBV14 to TRBJ2-1; possible D gene TRBD2, 6 bases. V was pared by 4 bases and J by 9 bases, with 7 bases between. The CDR3 spans 11 residues. Germline V lookup: CDR1 SGHDN, CDR2 FVKESK. The CDR3 nucleotides read TGTGCCAGCAGCCCGGGAGTTGAGCAGTTCTTC. This encodes CASSPGVEQFF.

The gene calls are TRBV21-1 and TRBJ2-7; the table's TRBD2 call for D was not verified on the DNA. TRBV21-1 is tagged as a pseudogene. The CDR3 runs to 17 residues. Here the CDR3 reads CASSKEGGRDYSYEQYF. CDR3 DNA sequence: TGTGCCAGCAGCAAAGAGGGAGGAAGGGATTACTCCTACGAGCAGTACTTC.

The V call is TRBV10-3, the J call TRBJ1-1; 9 positions match TRBD1. This CDR3 region has 15 residues. The J segment lost 0 bases and the V segment lost 6 bases, leaving 5 bases of the junction unmatched. The germline gives CDR1 ENHRY, CDR2 SYGVKD. CDR3 DNA: TGTGCCATCAGGACAGGACAGGGGTTGAACACTGAAGCTTTCTTT. Protein: CAIRTGQGLNTEAFF.

The chain couples TRBV5-1 to TRBJ2-5; 12 bases map to TRBD2. The CDR3 spans 16 residues. CDR1 is SGHRS, CDR2 YFSETQ, per germline. Trimming removed 5 bases from V and 1 base from J; junction bases left unmatched: 6. The CDR3 loop is CASSHGLAGSQETQYF. The CDR3 coding sequence is TGCGCCAGCAGTCACGGACTAGCGGGAAGCCAAGAGACCCAGTACTTC.

The gene calls are TRBV9 and TRBJ2-7; 9 bases line up with TRBD2. CDR1 is SGDLS and CDR2 is YYNGEE in the germline V gene. The CDR3 runs to 14 residues. Trimming took 2 bases from V and 2 from J; bases not matched to a gene: 2. CDR3 loop: CASSVTSGTYEQYF. CDR3 in DNA: TGTGCCAGCAGCGTGACTAGCGGTACCTACGAGCAGTACTTC. Variable domain in full (rest from reference TRBV9 and TRBJ2-7): DSGVTQTPKHLITATGQRVTLRCSPRSGDLSVYWYQQSLDQGLQFLIQYYNGEERAKGNILERFSAQQFPDLHSELNLSSLELGDSALYFCASSVTSGTYEQYFGPGTRLTVT.

V usage is TRBV5-1 and J usage is TRBJ1-4, with D hard to call. The germline CDR1 and CDR2 sequences are SGHRS and YFSETQ. V was cut by 7 bases and J by 0 bases, with 7 bases left in between. The CDR3 totals 13 residues. The CDR3 DNA follows: TGCGCCAGCCGTATAACAACTAATGAAAAACTGTTTTTT. This gives the protein CASRITTNEKLFF.

CDR3 in amino acids: CASSSGSSGSLYEQYF. The CDR3 region has the DNA TGTGCCAGCAGCTCGGGGTCTAGCGGAAGTCTTTACGAGCAGTACTTC. V usage is TRBV7-2 and J usage is TRBJ2-7; TRBD2 agrees at 7 bases. Trimming removed 4 bases from V and 4 bases from J; junction bases left unmatched: 13. This CDR3 contains 16 residues. CDR1 and CDR2 (germline): SGHTA, FQGNSA.

This chain uses TRBV30 with TRBJ2-6; tentative D call: TRBD1 (6 bases). V dropped 7 bases and J dropped 0 bases, with 13 bases sitting between them. This CDR3 is built from 15 residues. Looked up from germline, CDR1 is GTSNPN and CDR2 is SVGIG (reference sequence). The CDR3 bases are TGTGCCTACCAGGGGTTCGGCTCTGGGGCCAACGTCCTGACTTTC. It codes for CAYQGFGSGANVLTF.

The V call is TRBV7-9, the J call TRBJ1-3, with D maybe TRBD1 (5 bases). The CDR3 totals 14 residues. Trimming shortened V by 5 bases and J by 4 bases, and 12 bases separated the two germline ends. Germline lookup yields CDR1 SEHNR and CDR2 FQNEAQ (reference sequence). DNA of the CDR3: TGTGCCAGCAGCCACGCAGGGTACGGAAACACCATATATTTT. It encodes CASSHAGYGNTIYF. Looking up the rest from reference TRBV7-9 and TRBJ1-3 gives the full variable domain: DTGVSQNPRHKITKRGQNVTFRCDPISEHNRLYWYRQTLGQGPEFLTYFQNEAQLEKSRLLSDRFSAERPKGSFSTLEIQRTEQGDSAMYLCASSHAGYGNTIYFGEGSWLTVV.

The chain employs TRBV20-1 and TRBJ1-2; D gene unclear. The CDR3 contains 11 residues. V dropped 5 bases and J dropped 5 bases, with 9 bases sitting between them. Germline assignment: CDR1 DFQATT and CDR2 SNEGSKA (reference sequence). Here the CDR3 reads CSAPHKYGYTF. DNA of the CDR3: TGCAGTGCTCCGCACAAGTATGGCTACACCTTC.

This chain uses TRBV2 with TRBJ2-1, with 12 nucleotides matching TRBD2. CDR3 length: 14 amino acids. Looked up from germline, CDR1 is SNHLY and CDR2 is FYNNEI. The junction had 7 bases not matched to a gene; V was cut back by 8 bases and J by 8 bases. CDR3 sequence (DNA): TGTGCCAGCGAACTAGGACTAGCGGGATATGAGCAGTTCTTC. Amino acids: CASELGLAGYEQFF.